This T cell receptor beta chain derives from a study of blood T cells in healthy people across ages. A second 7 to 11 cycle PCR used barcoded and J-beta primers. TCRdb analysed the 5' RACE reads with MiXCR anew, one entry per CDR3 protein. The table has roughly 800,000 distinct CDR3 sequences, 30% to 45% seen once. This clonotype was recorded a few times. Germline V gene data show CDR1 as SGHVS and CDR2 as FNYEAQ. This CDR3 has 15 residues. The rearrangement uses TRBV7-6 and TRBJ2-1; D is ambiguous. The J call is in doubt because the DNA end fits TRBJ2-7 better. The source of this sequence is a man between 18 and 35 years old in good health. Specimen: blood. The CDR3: CASSPGVGPYNEQYF. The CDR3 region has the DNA TGTGCCAGCAGCCCAGGAGTAGGTCCCTACAATGAGCAGTACTTC.